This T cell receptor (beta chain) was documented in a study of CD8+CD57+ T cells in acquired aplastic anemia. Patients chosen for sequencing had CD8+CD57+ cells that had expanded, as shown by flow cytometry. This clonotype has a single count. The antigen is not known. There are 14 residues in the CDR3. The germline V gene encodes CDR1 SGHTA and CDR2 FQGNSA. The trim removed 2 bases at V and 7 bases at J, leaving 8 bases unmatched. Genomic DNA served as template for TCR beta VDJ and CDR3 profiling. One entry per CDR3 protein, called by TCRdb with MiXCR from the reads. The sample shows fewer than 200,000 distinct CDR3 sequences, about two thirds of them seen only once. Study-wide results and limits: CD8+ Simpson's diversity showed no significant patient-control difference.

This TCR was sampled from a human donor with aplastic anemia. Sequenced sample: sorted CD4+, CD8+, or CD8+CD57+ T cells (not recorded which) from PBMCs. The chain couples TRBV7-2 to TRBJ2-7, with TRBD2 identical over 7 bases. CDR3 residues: CASSLSRGSLEQYF. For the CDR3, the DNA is TGTGCCAGCAGCTTATCCCGCGGGAGCTTGGAGCAGTACTTC.